The 24 T cell receptor beta chains below were found in one sample sequenced in a study of cytomegalovirus exposure and HLA in healthy donors. Generated by immunoSEQ multiplex PCR, the TCRdb table keeps only in-frame clones and is missing some. The data show approximately 220,000 clones, with about 87% seen just once and 2.6% held by the top ten. Input material: PBMCs. These receptors were collected from a man aged 18 to 35 in good health and CMV-seronegative.

V usage is TRBV7-9 and J usage is TRBJ2-2, with 7 bases that match TRBD2. The germline gives CDR1 SEHNR, CDR2 FQNEAQ (reference sequence). V lost 3 bases to trimming and J lost 4 bases; unmatched junction nucleotides: 2. The CDR3 length is 14 residues. The CDR3 region is CASSFREATGELFF. CDR3 DNA sequence: TGTGCCAGCAGCTTTCGGGAGGCCACCGGGGAGCTGTTTTTT.

The CDR3 DNA sequence: TGCAGCGTTGAAGATTGGTTGGCGGGAGGGGAAAATGAGCAGTTCTTC. Protein: CSVEDWLAGGENEQFF. The J gene is TRBJ2-1, the V gene TRBV29-1; 9 nucleotides line up with TRBD2. The CDR3 spans 16 residues. Trimming cost V 0 bases and J 7 bases; bases outside gene matches: 10. Germline CDR1 is SQVTM and CDR2 is ANQGSEA.

As concerns this clone: In the same sample, other DNA sequences code for this CDR3. J is TRBJ2-7 and V is TRBV5-1; 9 positions agree with TRBD1. The CDR3 totals 14 residues. Germline V lookup: CDR1 SGHRS, CDR2 YFSETQ. J was trimmed by 0 bases and V by 4 bases; bases with no gene match: 2. CDR3 loop: CASSLGQGSYEQYF. Written as DNA, the CDR3 is TGCGCCAGCAGCCTGGGACAGGGCTCCTACGAGCAGTACTTC.

The V gene is TRBV28, the J gene TRBJ2-7; a weak D match, TRBD2 (5 bases). CDR3 size: 12 residues. Germline V gene sequence: CDR1 MDHEN, CDR2 SYDVKM. V was shortened by 9 bases and J by 4 bases, with 13 bases between the two germline ends. This CDR3 reads CASTWEIYEQYF. CDR3 in DNA: TGTGCCAGTACGTGGGAGATTTACGAGCAGTACTTC. The variable domain in full, completed from reference TRBV28 and TRBJ2-7, reads DVKVTQSSRYLVKRTGEKVFLECVQDMDHENMFWYRQDPGLGLRLIYFSYDVKMKEKGDIPEGYSVSREKKERFSLILESASTNQTSMYLCASTWEIYEQYFGPGTRLTVT.

The CDR3 DNA reads TGTGCCTGGAGTGTTGGGGGGACGTTCTCTGGAAACACCATATATTTT. Its protein product is CAWSVGGTFSGNTIYF. J is TRBJ1-3 and V is TRBV30; possible D gene TRBD1, 5 bases. CDR3 length equals 16 residues. The V gene's germline CDR1 is GTSNPN and CDR2 SVGIG (reference sequence). Trimming stripped 0 bases from V and 0 bases from J, with 12 bases between.

CDR3 sequence reads: CASSLASGSVTGELFF. CDR3 nucleotides: TGCGCCAGCAGCTTAGCTAGCGGGAGCGTTACCGGGGAGCTGTTTTTT. The chain combines TRBV5-1 with TRBJ2-2; 10 positions agree with TRBD2. This CDR3 is built from 16 residues. The V segment lost 2 bases and the J segment 5 bases; nucleotides outside the gene matches: 6. The germline CDR1 and CDR2 sequences are SGHRS and YFSETQ.

On this clone: The same CDR3 also results from other DNA sequences found in this sample. The J gene is TRBJ2-7, the V gene TRBV7-2, with 9 bases lining up with TRBD2. The CDR3 sequence is 15 residues long. V lost 1 base to trimming and J lost 4 bases; unmatched junction nucleotides: 5. The V gene's germline CDR1 is SGHTA and CDR2 FQGNSA. The CDR3 region is CASSLGSGSTYEQYF. In nucleotides, the CDR3 is TGTGCCAGCAGCTTAGGTAGCGGGAGTACGTACGAGCAGTACTTC.

The chain uses TRBV5-1 and TRBJ1-5, with D unresolved. Germline CDR1 SGHRS, CDR2 YFSETQ. Trimming pared 4 bases from V and 6 bases from J, leaving 11 bases between. This CDR3 comprises 13 residues. The CDR3 sequence is CASSLLSGQPQHF. The CDR3 region has the DNA TGCGCCAGCAGCCTCTTGAGTGGTCAGCCCCAGCATTTT. Combining the CDR3 with reference TRBV5-1 and TRBJ1-5 gives the whole variable domain KAGVTQTPRYLIKTRGQQVTLSCSPISGHRSVSWYQQTPGQGLQFLFEYFSETQRNKGNFPGRFSGRQFSNSRSEMNVSTLELGDSALYLCASSLLSGQPQHFGDGTRLSIL.

This chain uses TRBV19 with TRBJ2-7; possible D gene TRBD1, 7 bases. Trimming shortened V by 2 bases and J by 2 bases, and 13 bases separated the two germline ends. CDR1 LNHDA and CDR2 SQIVND come from the germline V gene (reference sequence). The CDR3 loop spans 15 amino acids. The CDR3 here is CASSIQPGGTYEQYF. For the CDR3, the DNA is TGTGCCAGTAGTATACAGCCAGGGGGGACCTACGAGCAGTACTTC.

The chain employs TRBV19 and TRBJ1-2, with D possibly being TRBD1 (6 bases). The ends were cut back, 4 bases at V and 4 bases at J, with 16 bases in the middle. CDR3 length equals 15 residues. Germline V lookup: CDR1 LNHDA, CDR2 SQIVND (reference sequence). The CDR3 DNA reads as TGTGCCAGTAGTAGGTCGACGGCAGGGGCCTATGGCTACACCTTC. Translated, it gives CASSRSTAGAYGYTF.

The CDR3 DNA follows: TGTGCCAGCAGCCCACAGGGGGCGTTTAGTGAAGCTTTCTTT. This sequence encodes CASSPQGAFSEAFF. The chain couples TRBV27 to TRBJ1-1; 9 bases match TRBD1. V dropped 6 bases and J dropped 7; count of bases not matched to a gene: 9. This CDR3 contains 14 residues. Germline V gene sequence: CDR1 MNHEY, CDR2 SMNVEV (reference sequence).

Written as DNA, the CDR3 is TGCGCCAGTTTAGCGGCGAACACCGGGGAGCTGTTTTTT. The encoded protein is CASLAANTGELFF. V and J are TRBV5-1 and TRBJ2-2, with D tentatively TRBD2 (6 bases). The length of the CDR3 is 13 residues. CDR1 and CDR2 (germline): SGHRS, YFSETQ. V lost 8 bases to trimming and J lost 0 bases, with 8 bases between them.

The chain links TRBV12-5 to TRBJ1-6, with D tentatively TRBD1 (6 bases). Trimming shortened V by 1 base and J by 11 bases, and 18 bases separated the two germline ends. The CDR3 consists of 16 residues. Germline V gene sequence: CDR1 LGHNT, CDR2 FRNRAP. Here the CDR3 reads CASGLARGIGYPPLHF. In nucleotides, the CDR3 is TGTGCTAGTGGTTTGGCCAGGGGAATCGGTTATCCACCCCTCCACTTT.

This clone occurred many times. The rearrangement joins TRBV4-1 to TRBJ2-7; 9 bases map to TRBD1. The CDR3 runs to 15 residues. The V gene end was trimmed by 5 bases and the J gene end by 4 bases; junction bases not matched to a gene: 9. Per germline, CDR1 MGHRA and CDR2 YSYEKL. The chain's CDR3 is CASSVDRGVVYEQYF. Written as DNA, the CDR3 is TGCGCCAGCAGCGTCGACAGGGGGGTCGTGTACGAGCAGTACTTC.

The chain combines TRBV15 with TRBJ2-5, with D perhaps TRBD2 (5 bases). Germline-derived CDR1 and CDR2 are LNHNV and YYDKDF (reference sequence). V was clipped by 0 bases and J by 9 bases, with 14 bases between them. The CDR3 has 14 amino acids. The CDR3 DNA sequence: TGTGCCACCAGCAGAGACCGGGGTGGCTTGGCCCAGTACTTC. It encodes CATSRDRGGLAQYF.

DNA for the CDR3: TGTGCCAGCAGCGCGCCGGGAGGCAATCAGCCCCAGCATTTT. This codes for CASSAPGGNQPQHF. The rearrangement joins TRBV7-9 to TRBJ1-5; D is unresolved. This CDR3 has 14 amino acids. Germline V gene lookup returns CDR1 SEHNR and CDR2 FQNEAQ (reference sequence). V lost 5 bases and J lost 2, with 10 bases in between.

The chain has TRBV30 and TRBJ1-1, with D perhaps TRBD1 (5 bases). V was trimmed by 1 base and J by 1 base, leaving 19 bases between them. The CDR3 loop spans 17 amino acids. CDR1 is GTSNPN and CDR2 is SVGIG in the germline V gene (reference sequence). The CDR3 DNA sequence: TGTGCCTGGAGTGCAAAGTCGGGGGGGACCAAGAACACTGAAGCTTTCTTT. It translates to CAWSAKSGGTKNTEAFF.

The chain joins TRBV11-2 to TRBJ1-2; D is ambiguous. Trimming removed 2 bases at V and 4 bases at J, with 14 bases between. Germline CDR1 SGHAT, CDR2 FQNNGV. CDR3 length equals 15 residues. CDR3 region: CASSLRAAEAYGYTF. The DNA for the CDR3 is TGTGCCAGCAGCTTACGGGCGGCGGAGGCCTATGGCTACACCTTC.

This clone was seen more than once but under ten times. The CDR3 sequence is CSVRQIMNTEAFF. The CDR3, as DNA: TGCAGCGTGCGACAGATCATGAACACTGAAGCTTTCTTT. This chain links TRBV29-1 with TRBJ1-1; the D gene is possibly TRBD1 (5 bases). This CDR3 is 13 amino acids long. Trimming took 6 bases from V and 0 from J, leaving 11 bases between them. Looked up from germline, CDR1 is SQVTM and CDR2 is ANQGSEA.

The chain combines TRBV4-1 with TRBJ2-7; 10 bases agree with TRBD2. There are 13 residues in the CDR3. The germline V gene encodes CDR1 MGHRA and CDR2 YSYEKL. After removal of 4 bases from V and 7 bases from J, the junction contained 4 bases not matched to a gene. The CDR3 region is CASSRLAGGEQYF. CDR3 coding DNA: TGCGCCAGCAGCCGCTTAGCGGGGGGAGAGCAGTACTTC.

This rearrangement joins TRBV5-1 to TRBJ2-7; 7 nucleotides align to TRBD1. This CDR3 contains 13 residues. Germline CDR1 and CDR2: SGHRS and YFSETQ. Unmatched junction bases numbered 5, after V lost 4 bases and J lost 4 bases. CDR3 sequence reads: CASSQATGYEQYF. In DNA, the CDR3 is TGCGCCAGCAGCCAAGCGACAGGGTACGAGCAGTACTTC.

This clone showed up just once. The chain uses TRBV6-5 and TRBJ1-5; D perhaps matches TRBD1 (5 bases). The V gene's germline CDR1 is MNHEY and CDR2 SVGAGI. Trimming pared 1 base from V and 3 bases from J, leaving 13 bases between. This CDR3 comprises 16 residues. CDR3 amino acids: CASSYFRGGVNQPQHF. For the CDR3, the DNA is TGTGCCAGCAGTTACTTTAGGGGAGGAGTCAATCAGCCCCAGCATTTT.

The V gene is TRBV6-1, the J gene TRBJ2-7, with no clear D. Germline assignment: CDR1 MNHNS and CDR2 SASEGT. Trimming took off 1 base at V and 4 bases at J, with 8 bases between the two ends. The CDR3 runs 13 residues. The CDR3 here is CASSEGIRYEQYF. The CDR3 DNA is TGTGCCAGCAGTGAAGGGATCAGGTACGAGCAGTACTTC.

The J gene is TRBJ1-1, the V gene TRBV4-1, with no clear D. V was shortened by 2 bases and J by 0 bases, with 7 bases between the two germline ends. CDR1 is MGHRA and CDR2 is YSYEKL in the germline V gene. This CDR3 spans 14 amino acids. The DNA of the CDR3 is TGCGCCAGCAGCCAACCAGGCCTGAACACTGAAGCTTTCTTT. This sequence encodes CASSQPGLNTEAFF.